The 32 T cell receptor beta chains below were found in one sample sequenced in a study of blood T cell repertoires in COVID-19 (dated by TCRdb to the early 2020s). The library was obtained by the immunoSEQ multiplex PCR assay. In its TCRdb copy, this immuneACCESS table keeps in-frame sequences only and misses some clones. Where compared with another copy, unresolved V genes explain less than half of these, and the others have no known cause. The sample contains approximately 200,000 clones, 70% to 90% of them found a single time. Clones ranked in the top ten supply 0.95% to 1.5% of the sample. The sample was PBMCs or T cells enriched from blood (not recorded which). The receptors were sampled from a man in his thirties or forties who had recovered from COVID-19.

This clone was recorded once. The chain is built from TRBV6-1 and TRBJ2-7, with 8 nucleotides matching TRBD2. Germline assignment: CDR1 MNHNS and CDR2 SASEGT. There are 15 residues in the CDR3. The V gene end was trimmed by 3 bases and the J gene end by 4 bases; junction bases not matched to a gene: 8. The DNA of the CDR3 is TGTGCCAGCAGTGACGCCGGGACTAGAAAGTACGAGCAGTACTTC. It yields the protein CASSDAGTRKYEQYF.

This clone was picked up one time. The V call is TRBV6-2 or TRBV6-3, the J call TRBJ2-7, with a weak D call TRBD2 (5 bases). The CDR3 length is 17 residues. Trimming cost V 6 bases and J 5 bases, with 26 bases left between them. The germline gives CDR1 MNHEY, CDR2 SVGEGT. The CDR3 DNA reads TGTGCCAGCAGCCTTAGCGAGGAATGGGTCCGCCGCCACGAGCAGTACTTC. It encodes CASSLSEEWVRRHEQYF.

V gene TRBV6-2 or TRBV6-3 combines with J gene TRBJ1-5; D is possibly TRBD1 (6 bases). The CDR3 consists of 13 residues. Trimming removed 5 bases at V and 6 bases at J, with 11 bases between. CDR1 is MNHEY and CDR2 is SVGEGT in the germline V gene. CDR3 sequence reads: CASSHQGCQPQHF. The CDR3 region has the DNA TGTGCCAGCAGTCACCAGGGGTGTCAGCCCCAGCATTTT.

The chain combines TRBV10-2 with TRBJ2-7, with D perhaps matching TRBD1 (6 bases). In germline, CDR1 is WSHSY, CDR2 SAAADI. Trimming pared 1 base from V and 3 bases from J, leaving 13 bases between. The CDR3 is 15 residues long. CDR3 region: CASSEYQDSIYEQYF. The CDR3 DNA is TGCGCCAGCAGTGAGTATCAGGACAGCATCTACGAGCAGTACTTC.

The chain combines TRBV11-2 with TRBJ2-7; TRBD1 matches at 8 bases. Germline CDR1 is SGHAT and CDR2 is FQNNGV. This CDR3 is 14 amino acids long. V dropped 3 bases and J dropped 2; count of bases not matched to a gene: 3. The CDR3 is CASSFRDRPYEQYF. CDR3 in DNA: TGTGCCAGCAGCTTCCGGGACAGGCCCTACGAGCAGTACTTC.

V and J are TRBV3-1 (or the pseudogene TRBV3-2) and TRBJ1-4; 9 positions agree with TRBD1. V was clipped by 4 bases and J by 14 bases; unmatched bases: 11. This CDR3 is 14 amino acids long. Germline CDR1 LGHDT, CDR2 YNNKEL (reference sequence). The CDR3: CASSPVQGAESLFF. The CDR3 nucleotides read TGTGCCAGCAGCCCCGTACAGGGGGCTGAAAGTCTGTTTTTT.

Details on this clone: The same CDR3 can be traced to other DNA sequences in this sample. This chain connects TRBV5-1 to TRBJ2-6; the D is unclear. The CDR3 length is 15 residues. The V gene lost 2 bases and the J gene lost 0 bases, with 6 bases spanning the gap. The germline V gene encodes CDR1 SGHRS and CDR2 YFSETQ. This CDR3 is CASSFGDSGANVLTF. The CDR3 DNA follows: TGCGCCAGCAGCTTCGGAGACTCTGGGGCCAACGTCCTGACTTTC.

CDR3 DNA: TGTGCCAGCATGCAGGGTACCTACCGCAATCAGCCCCAGCATTTT. Amino acid sequence: CASMQGTYRNQPQHF. This chain joins TRBV28 and TRBJ1-5; the D gene is possibly TRBD1 (5 bases). Germline CDR1 MDHEN, CDR2 SYDVKM. V was trimmed by 7 bases and J by 2 bases, leaving 15 bases between them. This CDR3 is 15 amino acids long.

The chain joins TRBV5-1 to TRBJ2-6; D is possibly TRBD2 (6 bases). The germline CDR1 and CDR2 sequences are SGHRS and YFSETQ. V was clipped by 0 bases and J by 4 bases, with 11 bases between them. This CDR3 contains 16 residues. The CDR3 DNA sequence: TGCGCCAGCAGCTTGGCCCGGGGACTGGGGGCCAACGTCCTGACTTTC. It is translated as CASSLARGLGANVLTF. The variable domain in full, completed from reference TRBV5-1 and TRBJ2-6, reads KAGVTQTPRYLIKTRGQQVTLSCSPISGHRSVSWYQQTPGQGLQFLFEYFSETQRNKGNFPGRFSGRQFSNSRSEMNVSTLELGDSALYLCASSLARGLGANVLTFGAGSRLTVL.

This chain uses TRBV2 with TRBJ1-6; maybe TRBD1 (5 bases). Trimming left V 5 bases short and J 5 bases short, with 13 bases between. The germline gives CDR1 SNHLY, CDR2 FYNNEI. The CDR3 spans 15 residues. The CDR3 DNA is TGTGCCAGCAGTCAAAGACAGATAGATAATTCACCCCTCCACTTT. It encodes CASSQRQIDNSPLHF.

The chain links TRBV7-2 to TRBJ2-3, with a tentative D call TRBD1 (5 bases). The V gene lost 3 bases and the J gene lost 0 bases, with 10 bases spanning the gap. There are 15 residues in the CDR3. The V gene's germline CDR1 is SGHTA and CDR2 FQGNSA. Written as DNA, the CDR3 is TGTGCCAGCAGCTTTAGACAGACCAGCACAGATACGCAGTATTTT. This translates into CASSFRQTSTDTQYF.

The chain is built from TRBV12-3 or TRBV12-4 and TRBJ2-5; D is ambiguous. CDR3 size: 12 residues. V was shortened by 6 bases and J by 3 bases, with 8 bases between the two germline ends. The CDR3 DNA is TGTGCCAGCAGGAGATTGGAAGAGACCCAGTACTTC. This codes for CASRRLEETQYF.

The chain links TRBV27 to TRBJ1-6; D is perhaps TRBD1 (5 bases). Trimming removed 5 bases from V and 7 bases from J, with 12 bases in between. In germline, CDR1 is MNHEY, CDR2 SMNVEV (reference sequence). CDR3 length equals 14 residues. CDR3 sequence: CASSNDRQNSPLHF. DNA for the CDR3: TGTGCCAGCAGTAACGACAGACAAAATTCACCCCTCCACTTT.

The V and J genes are TRBV19 and TRBJ1-1; 7 bases fit TRBD1. This CDR3 is built from 13 residues. The germline V gene has CDR1 LNHDA and CDR2 SQIVND (reference sequence). With 5 bases clipped from V and 6 bases from J, the junction kept 6 bases outside the gene matches. The CDR3 region is CASSDTGDPEAFF. CDR3 DNA sequence: TGTGCCAGTAGTGACACAGGGGACCCTGAAGCTTTCTTT.

A single count supports this clone. The chain recombines TRBV24-1 with TRBJ1-5; 9 bases align to TRBD1. The V segment lost 2 bases and the J segment 5 bases; nucleotides outside the gene matches: 6. The V gene's germline CDR1 is KGHDR and CDR2 SFDVKD. The CDR3 runs 16 residues. CDR3 coding DNA: TGTGCCACCAGTGATTCGGGACAGGGCAGGCATCAGCCCCAGCATTTT. This translates into CATSDSGQGRHQPQHF.

The chain couples TRBV5-4 to TRBJ1-2; possibly TRBD1 for D (6 bases). V lost 0 bases and J lost 0, with 12 bases in between. CDR3 length equals 16 residues. Germline V lookup: CDR1 SGHNT, CDR2 YYREEE (reference sequence). The CDR3 sequence: CASSLDQGSANYGYTF. CDR3 bases: TGTGCCAGCAGCTTGGATCAGGGGTCGGCTAACTATGGCTACACCTTC. The variable domain in full, completed from reference TRBV5-4 and TRBJ1-2, reads ETGVTQSPTHLIKTRGQQVTLRCSSQSGHNTVSWYQQALGQGPQFIFQYYREEENGRGNFPPRFSGLQFPNYSSELNVNALELDDSALYLCASSLDQGSANYGYTFGSGTRLTVV.

The chain combines TRBV4-1 with TRBJ2-1; 8 bases fit TRBD2. The CDR3 has 17 amino acids. Germline lookup yields CDR1 MGHRA and CDR2 YSYEKL. V dropped 3 bases and J dropped 4; count of bases not matched to a gene: 11. The CDR3 nucleotides read TGCGCCAGCAGCCAGCCGATAGCGGGGAGGAGGTACAATGAGCAGTTCTTC. Its protein product is CASSQPIAGRRYNEQFF.

The V gene is TRBV6-5, the J gene TRBJ2-7, with D perhaps TRBD2 (6 bases). Germline CDR1 and CDR2: MNHEY and SVGAGI. Trimming took off 7 bases at V and 7 bases at J, with 14 bases between the two ends. The CDR3 runs 12 residues. Here the CDR3 DNA reads TGTGCCAGCACCGGGGACTCCTTGGAGCAGTACTTC. Translating it yields CASTGDSLEQYF.

The rearrangement links TRBV27 to TRBJ1-1, with 8 bases aligning to TRBD1. The CDR3 runs 16 residues. In germline, CDR1 is MNHEY, CDR2 SMNVEV (reference sequence). The V segment lost 3 bases and the J segment 1 base; nucleotides outside the gene matches: 7. The CDR3 nucleotides read TGTGCCAGCAGTTTGATCCAGGGGGCGCCGAACACTGAAGCTTTCTTT. This sequence encodes CASSLIQGAPNTEAFF.

This chain joins TRBV3-1 (or the pseudogene TRBV3-2) and TRBJ2-1; 13 positions match TRBD2. The CDR3 runs to 17 residues. Germline V gene lookup returns CDR1 LGHDT and CDR2 YNNKEL (reference sequence). V lost 0 bases to trimming and J lost 9 bases; unmatched junction nucleotides: 8. CDR3 loop: CASSQEWTSGSIIEQFF. The CDR3 nucleotides are TGTGCCAGCAGCCAAGAATGGACTAGCGGGAGCATCATTGAGCAGTTCTTC.

This rearrangement joins TRBV2 to TRBJ1-3; TRBD1 aligns across 8 bases. V was pared by 7 bases and J by 0 bases, with 8 bases of the junction left unmatched. The CDR3 is made up of 16 amino acids. CDR1 is SNHLY, CDR2 FYNNEI, per germline. The CDR3 here is CASIRTGTSSGNTIYF. CDR3 nucleotides: TGTGCCAGCATTCGGACAGGGACCAGCTCTGGAAACACCATATATTTT.

The genes are TRBV9 and TRBJ2-1; 9 nucleotides align to TRBD2. Germline values: CDR1 SGDLS, CDR2 YYNGEE. CDR3 length: 15 residues. V gave up 3 bases and J gave up 7 bases; unmatched junction bases: 8. The CDR3 nucleotides are TGTGCCAGCAGCGCCATAGCGGGAGAAGGGAATGAGCAGTTCTTC. As protein: CASSAIAGEGNEQFF.

The chain combines TRBV5-1 with TRBJ2-5, with D possibly TRBD1 on 5 matching bases. Germline CDR1 and CDR2: SGHRS and YFSETQ. The CDR3 runs to 14 residues. V lost 0 bases and J 3 bases, leaving 9 bases between the germline ends. CDR3 loop: CASSLGQLEETQYF. CDR3 coding DNA: TGCGCCAGCAGCTTGGGACAGTTGGAAGAGACCCAGTACTTC.

The V gene is TRBV3-1 (or the pseudogene TRBV3-2), the J gene TRBJ1-5; D remains ambiguous. Between the trimmed V and J ends, which lost 4 bases and 0 bases, there was a span of 10 bases. This CDR3 region has 15 residues. Germline CDR1 and CDR2: LGHDT and YNNKEL (reference sequence). The CDR3 DNA reads as TGTGCCAGCAGCCCTCGCCAGGTTAGCAATCAGCCCCAGCATTTT. Translated, it gives CASSPRQVSNQPQHF.

This clone was detected a few times. The chain carries TRBV5-1 and TRBJ2-2, with TRBD1 matching over 9 bases. V was clipped by 5 bases and J by 5 bases; unmatched bases: 4. The CDR3 contains 14 residues. Germline V CDR1 and CDR2: SGHRS, YFSETQ. The CDR3 is CASSRDRETGELFF. The CDR3 DNA sequence: TGCGCCAGCAGTCGGGACAGGGAAACCGGGGAGCTGTTTTTT.

This chain uses TRBV30 with TRBJ1-1; 10 bases match TRBD1. The CDR3 runs 15 residues. Germline CDR1 reads GTSNPN; CDR2 reads SVGIG (reference sequence). V lost 8 bases to trimming and J lost 7 bases; unmatched junction nucleotides: 16. The CDR3 sequence is CAGGQGRGERIEAFF. The CDR3 region has the DNA TGTGCCGGGGGACAGGGGAGGGGTGAACGGATTGAAGCTTTCTTT.

The genes are TRBV28 and TRBJ1-1; 7 nucleotides agree with TRBD1. The CDR3 covers 13 residues. Trimming took 6 bases from V and 1 from J; bases not matched to a gene: 2. CDR1 MDHEN and CDR2 SYDVKM come from the germline V gene. In DNA, the CDR3 is TGTGCCAGCAGATGGACAGGGAACACTGAAGCTTTCTTT. This sequence encodes CASRWTGNTEAFF.

The gene calls are TRBV7-9 and TRBJ1-2, with TRBD1 as a possible D gene (5 bases). This CDR3 comprises 15 residues. Germline CDR1 and CDR2: SEHNR and FQNEAQ (reference sequence). V was pared by 6 bases and J by 3 bases, with 17 bases between. The CDR3 DNA follows: TGTGCCAGCAGACCTAATGTGGGGCTCGACTATGGCTACACCTTC. Translation gives CASRPNVGLDYGYTF.

This clone was seen a single time. The rearrangement links TRBV7-9 to TRBJ2-1, with 7 bases that match TRBD2. This CDR3 is built from 16 residues. Per the germline V gene, CDR1 is SEHNR and CDR2 is FQNEAQ (reference sequence). V gave up 2 bases and J gave up 2 bases; unmatched junction bases: 6. The CDR3 DNA reads TGTGCCAGCAGCTTATCGGCGGGGGTCGCCTACAATGAGCAGTTCTTC. Encoded protein: CASSLSAGVAYNEQFF.

The gene calls are TRBV11-2 and TRBJ1-2, with 11 bases aligning to TRBD1. J gave up 2 bases and V 5 bases, and 13 bases lay outside the gene matches. The CDR3 totals 18 residues. In germline, CDR1 is SGHAT, CDR2 FQNNGV. CDR3 DNA: TGTGCCAGCAGCACGATCGGACAGGGGGCGCAAATCAACTATGGCTACACCTTC. Translating gives CASSTIGQGAQINYGYTF.

This CDR3 is CASSDRYEQYF. The DNA for the CDR3 is TGTGCCAGCAGTGACCGCTACGAGCAGTACTTC. The J gene is TRBJ2-7, the V gene TRBV6-1; no firm D call. This CDR3 is built from 11 residues. Trimming took off 3 bases at V and 3 bases at J, with 3 bases between the two ends. Germline CDR1 and CDR2: MNHNS and SASEGT.

This clone was recorded a few times. The V call is TRBV9, the J call TRBJ1-3; 11 positions agree with TRBD1. The CDR3 runs 16 residues. The germline CDR1 and CDR2 sequences are SGDLS and YYNGEE. With V trimmed by 1 base and J by 2 bases, 2 bases remained unmatched. The CDR3 is CASSVKGQGAGNTIYF. As DNA, the CDR3 is TGTGCCAGCAGCGTAAAGGGACAGGGGGCTGGAAACACCATATATTTT.